This T cell receptor beta chain was profiled in a study of T cell repertoires in cytomegalovirus infection. For the study at large: Public TCR beta signatures were indicative of both CMV infection and a matching HLA type.

The sample holds a few counts of this clonotype. The antigen is undetermined. TCRdb independently ran MiXCR on the reads; one entry per CDR3 protein. Among a few hundred thousand distinct CDR3 sequences listed, around a quarter were seen once. The ends were cut back, 3 bases at V and 4 bases at J, with 9 bases in the middle. Germline CDR1 is MNHEY and CDR2 is SMNVEV (reference sequence). The length of the CDR3 is 13 residues. Study results and limitations: HLA-C-restricted CMV clonotypes gave the most frequent clonotype in two of eight donors. Cumulated frequencies of public TCR beta families served to identify carriers of CMV plus the relevant HLA.

Material for sequencing was PBMCs. This receptor was taken from a human donor in good health (CMV status not recorded). Some clones in this sample may be carry-over from other donors' samples. The rearrangement uses TRBV27 and TRBJ2-5, with D possibly being TRBD1 or TRBD2 (5 bases each). This CDR3 is CASSFRDGETQYF. The CDR3 coding sequence is TGTGCCAGCAGTTTCAGGGACGGAGAGACCCAGTACTTC.